The clone carrying this T cell receptor (beta chain) has ten or more counts. The data originate from a study of regulatory T cells in long-lasting Graves disease. Construction of the TCR beta libraries employed iRepertoire HTBI primers in conjunction with Arm-PCR of CDR3 regions. One entry per CDR3 protein results from TCRdb running MiXCR on the multiplex PCR reads. The table includes under 300,000 distinct CDR3 sequences, 20% to 25% detected once. Time point of the sample: newly diagnosed GD, antithyroid drugs for less than 3 months. PBMC RNA was the source of the TCR library. Sequenced here: peripheral blood mononuclear cells (PBMCs), sampled at new diagnosis, from a patient treated with antithyroid drugs. The TCR originated in a female donor with Graves disease.

The CDR3 sequence is CASSPNNRAGRDGYTF. DNA for the CDR3: TGTGCCAGCAGCCCAAATAACAGGGCAGGACGTGATGGCTACACCTTC. V usage is TRBV11-2 and J usage is TRBJ1-2; D might be TRBD1 (6 bases). Germline-derived CDR1 and CDR2 are SGHAT and FQNNGV. This CDR3 has 16 amino acids. V dropped 5 bases and J dropped 6 bases, with 22 bases sitting between them.